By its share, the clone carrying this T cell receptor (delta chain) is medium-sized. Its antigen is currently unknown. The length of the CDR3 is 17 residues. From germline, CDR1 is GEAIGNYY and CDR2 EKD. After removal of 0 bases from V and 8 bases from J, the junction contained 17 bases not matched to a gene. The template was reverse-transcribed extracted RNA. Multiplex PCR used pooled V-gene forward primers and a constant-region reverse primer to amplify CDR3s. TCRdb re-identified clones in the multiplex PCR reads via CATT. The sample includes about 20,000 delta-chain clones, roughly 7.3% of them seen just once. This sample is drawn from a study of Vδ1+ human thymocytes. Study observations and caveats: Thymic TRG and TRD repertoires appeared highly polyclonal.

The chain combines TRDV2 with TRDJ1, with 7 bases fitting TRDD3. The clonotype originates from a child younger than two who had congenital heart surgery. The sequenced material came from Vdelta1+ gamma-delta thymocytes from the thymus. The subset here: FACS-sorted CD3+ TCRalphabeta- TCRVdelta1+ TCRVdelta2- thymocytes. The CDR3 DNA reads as TGTGCCTGTGACACCGGTTACTGGGGACCCAGGGCGGCCAAACTCATCTTT. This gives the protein CACDTGYWGPRAAKLIF.